The rows below give T cell receptor beta chains drawn from one sample of a study of blood T cell repertoires in COVID-19. Here immunoSEQ multiplex PCR was the method, and the copy in TCRdb shows in-frame clones only, minus some. The sample shows about 430,000 clones, around 89% of them seen only once. The sequenced sample was PBMCs or T cells enriched from blood (not recorded which). These receptors originate from a woman aged 30 to 39 with acute COVID-19. The CDR3 runs from the conserved cysteine through the conserved F or W. The D gene is left open where the match is weak.

d_call	cdr3_length	v_call	j_call	cdr3_aa
TRBD1	16	TRBV2	TRBJ2-7	CASRGTGIIQGGEQYF
NA	13	TRBV7-9	TRBJ2-5	CASSSGGTETQYF
NA	13	TRBV5-4	TRBJ2-7	CASSYGPSREQYF
NA	16	TRBV21-1	TRBJ2-3	CASSSMSRDSLDTQYF
TRBD2	16	TRBV27	TRBJ2-3	CASSALLAGGPDTQYF
TRBD1	15	TRBV5-1	TRBJ2-7	CASSLGGTADYEQYF
TRBD1	16	TRBV9	TRBJ2-7	CASSPGQGKSSYEQYF
NA	13	TRBV6-1	TRBJ2-7	CASSEGHAYEQYF
TRBD2	15	TRBV6-2/TRBV6-3	TRBJ2-5	CASSAGTSTGETQYF
NA	14	TRBV3-1/TRBV3-2	TRBJ1-3	CASSNSGSGNTIYF
NA	15	TRBV27	TRBJ1-5	CASSETTASNQPQHF
NA	13	TRBV19	TRBJ2-7	CATRGPLSYEQYF
NA	14	TRBV2	TRBJ1-4	CASSEAGEGGKLFF
NA	15	TRBV5-1	TRBJ2-7	CASSLVPGGPYEQYF
NA	13	TRBV12-5	TRBJ1-2	CASGFYTGYGYTF
NA	13	TRBV14	TRBJ1-2	CASSRGYLYGYTF
NA	14	TRBV6-5	TRBJ1-2	CASRQGGGDYGYTF
TRBD1	13	TRBV2	TRBJ2-1	CASRGDSYNEQFF
TRBD2	17	TRBV2	TRBJ2-2	CASSEAEAGGRSGELFF
TRBD2	15	TRBV7-9	TRBJ2-2	CASSLAAGYTGELFF
TRBD1	14	TRBV5-1	TRBJ2-2	CASSLTGGPGELFF
NA	15	TRBV5-6	TRBJ1-2	CASSFAGQKLYGYTF
NA	14	TRBV4-1	TRBJ1-2	CASSQVGQFYGYTF
NA	15	TRBV14	TRBJ2-3	CASSHRRGGTDTQYF
NA	14	TRBV7-3	TRBJ1-6	CASSSGQTNSPLHF
NA	15	TRBV5-6	TRBJ1-3	CASSFRWSSGNTIYF
NA	16	TRBV7-6	TRBJ2-1	CASSGPPGNYFNEQFF
NA	13	TRBV15	TRBJ1-2	CATSRDRDYGYTF
TRBD1	16	TRBV6-1	TRBJ1-3	CASSATGGSSGNTIYF
NA	13	TRBV5-5	TRBJ1-1	CASREDLNTEAFF
TRBD2	17	TRBV10-3	TRBJ2-1	CAISGSGGPSAPLEQFF
TRBD2	13	TRBV5-5	TRBJ2-1	CASSPASGGVRFF
TRBD1	16	TRBV5-6	TRBJ2-1	CASSPPGRGPYNEQFF
NA	12	TRBV11-3	TRBJ1-1	CASTRQNTEAFF
NA	13	TRBV10-3	TRBJ1-2	CAIGSRVYYGYTF
TRBD1	16	TRBV9	TRBJ2-2	CASSVDLVGGGGELFF
TRBD1	15	TRBV5-1	TRBJ1-1	CASSSWTGEGTEAFF
TRBD1	15	TRBV7-9	TRBJ1-1	CASSLPGQPNTEAFF
TRBD2	17	TRBV5-6	TRBJ2-2	CASSLVSGGARTGELFF
NA	12	TRBV12-3/TRBV12-4	TRBJ2-7	CASSLGGGEQYF
NA	15	TRBV21-1	TRBJ1-2	CASSKYRDKTYGYTF
NA	13	TRBV6-5	TRBJ1-2	CASTGGTNYGYTF
NA	16	TRBV27	TRBJ1-6	CASSPLGSLTSSPLHF
TRBD2	13	TRBV6-2/TRBV6-3	TRBJ2-7	CASSYYGTNEQYF
NA	20	TRBV6-1	TRBJ2-1	CASSESPMILAPRSYNEQFF
NA	15	TRBV9	TRBJ1-1	CASSVQGSAYTEAFF
NA	14	TRBV18	TRBJ1-1	CASSPSTWETEAFF
NA	17	TRBV10-3	TRBJ1-5	CAIRAHRDVDSNQPQHF
NA	14	TRBV2	TRBJ1-4	CASRARGFGEKLFF
TRBD2	15	TRBV5-1	TRBJ2-3	CASSPLAGGPDTQYF
NA	15	TRBV7-2	TRBJ2-7	CASSLVQGFSYEQYF
NA	15	TRBV21-1	TRBJ1-2	CASSKGLDRVVGYTF
TRBD1	15	TRBV7-9	TRBJ2-7	CASSERDRGSYEQYF
TRBD2	17	TRBV5-1	TRBJ2-2	CASSLLAGGPNTGELFF
TRBD1	15	TRBV11-2	TRBJ1-2	CASSSPGTGGYGYTF
TRBD1	15	TRBV10-3	TRBJ2-7	CAISDGQGAVYEQYF
NA	14	TRBV29-1	TRBJ1-1	CSVERGRVGTEAFF
NA	15	TRBV2	TRBJ1-2	CASSLLWGTQAGYTF